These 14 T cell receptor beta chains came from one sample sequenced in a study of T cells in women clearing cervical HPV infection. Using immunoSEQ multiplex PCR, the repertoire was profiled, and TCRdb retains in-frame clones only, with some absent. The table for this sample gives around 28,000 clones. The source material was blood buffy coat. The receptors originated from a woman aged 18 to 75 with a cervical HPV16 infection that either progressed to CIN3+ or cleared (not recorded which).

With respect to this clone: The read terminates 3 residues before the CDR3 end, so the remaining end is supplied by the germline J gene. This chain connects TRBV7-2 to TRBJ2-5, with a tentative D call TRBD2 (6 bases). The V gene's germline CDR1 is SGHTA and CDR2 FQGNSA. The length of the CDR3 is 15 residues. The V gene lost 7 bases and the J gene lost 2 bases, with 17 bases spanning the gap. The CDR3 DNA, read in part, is TGTGCCAGCACTTCTAGATGGGGGGTGCAAGAGACC. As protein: CASTSRWGVQET. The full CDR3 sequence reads CASTSRWGVQETQYF.

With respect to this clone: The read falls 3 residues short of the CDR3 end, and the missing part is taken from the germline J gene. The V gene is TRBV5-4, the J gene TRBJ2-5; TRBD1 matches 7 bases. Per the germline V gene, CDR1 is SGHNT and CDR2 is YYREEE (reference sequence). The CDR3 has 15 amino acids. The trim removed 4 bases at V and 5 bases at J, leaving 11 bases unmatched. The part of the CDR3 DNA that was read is TGTGCCAGCAGCCTACGGGACAGTTCTCCGGAGACC. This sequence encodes CASSLRDSSPET. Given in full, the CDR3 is CASSLRDSSPETQYF.

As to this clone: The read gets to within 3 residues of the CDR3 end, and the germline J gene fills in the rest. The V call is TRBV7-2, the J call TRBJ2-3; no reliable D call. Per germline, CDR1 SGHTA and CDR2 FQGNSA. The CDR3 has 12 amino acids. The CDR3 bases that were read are TGTGCCAGCAGCTTAGGTATTAGGGCG. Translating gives CASSLGIRA. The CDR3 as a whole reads CASSLGIRAQYF.

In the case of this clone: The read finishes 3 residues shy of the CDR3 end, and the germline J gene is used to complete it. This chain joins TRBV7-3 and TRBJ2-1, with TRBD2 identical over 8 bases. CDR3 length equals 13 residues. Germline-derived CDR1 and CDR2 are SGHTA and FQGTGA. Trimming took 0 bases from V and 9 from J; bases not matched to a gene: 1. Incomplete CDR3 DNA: TGTGCCAGCAGCTTAACACTAGCGGCTGAG. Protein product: CASSLTLAAE. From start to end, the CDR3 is CASSLTLAAEQFF. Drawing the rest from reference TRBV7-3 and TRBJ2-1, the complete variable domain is GAGVSQTPSNKVTEKGKYVELRCDPISGHTALYWYRQSLGQGPEFLIYFQGTGAADDSGLPNDRFFAVRPEGSVSTLKIQRTERGDSAVYLCASSLTLAAEQFFGPGTRLTVL.

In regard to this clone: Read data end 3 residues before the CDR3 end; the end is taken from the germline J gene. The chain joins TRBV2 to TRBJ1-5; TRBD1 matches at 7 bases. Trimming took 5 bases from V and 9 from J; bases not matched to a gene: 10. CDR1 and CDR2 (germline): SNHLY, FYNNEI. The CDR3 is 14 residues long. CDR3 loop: CASSKGDSLWPQHF. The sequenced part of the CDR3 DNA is TGTGCCAGCAGTAAGGGGGACAGTTTATGGCCC.

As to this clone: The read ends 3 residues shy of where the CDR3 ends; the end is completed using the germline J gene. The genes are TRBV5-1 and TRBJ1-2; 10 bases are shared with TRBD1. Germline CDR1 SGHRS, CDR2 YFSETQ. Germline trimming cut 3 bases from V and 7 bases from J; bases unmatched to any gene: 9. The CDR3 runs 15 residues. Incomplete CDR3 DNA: TGCGCCAGCAGCTACCACCGACAGGGGGCGACTGGC. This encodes CASSYHRQGATG. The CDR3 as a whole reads CASSYHRQGATGYTF.

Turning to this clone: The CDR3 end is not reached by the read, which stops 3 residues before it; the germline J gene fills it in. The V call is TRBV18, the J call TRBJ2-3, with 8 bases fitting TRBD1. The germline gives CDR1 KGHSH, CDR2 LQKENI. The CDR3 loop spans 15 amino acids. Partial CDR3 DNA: TGTGCCAGCTCCCCGAAGAAGACAGGGGATGAGACG. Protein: CASSPKKTGDET. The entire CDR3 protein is CASSPKKTGDETQYF.

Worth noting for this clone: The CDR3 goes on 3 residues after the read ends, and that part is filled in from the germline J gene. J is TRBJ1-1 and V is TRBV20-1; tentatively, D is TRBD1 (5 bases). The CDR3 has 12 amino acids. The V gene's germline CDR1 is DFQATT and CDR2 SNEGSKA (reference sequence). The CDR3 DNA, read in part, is TGCAGTGCTAGAGACCAGGGTCGGGAA. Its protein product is CSARDQGRE. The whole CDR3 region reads CSARDQGREAFF.

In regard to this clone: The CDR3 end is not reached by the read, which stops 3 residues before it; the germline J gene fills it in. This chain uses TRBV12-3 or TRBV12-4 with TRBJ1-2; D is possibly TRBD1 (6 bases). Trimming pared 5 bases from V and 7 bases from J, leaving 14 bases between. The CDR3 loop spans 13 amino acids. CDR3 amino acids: CASSPDRTVGYTF. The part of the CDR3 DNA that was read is TGTGCCAGCAGTCCCGACAGGACCGTTGGC.

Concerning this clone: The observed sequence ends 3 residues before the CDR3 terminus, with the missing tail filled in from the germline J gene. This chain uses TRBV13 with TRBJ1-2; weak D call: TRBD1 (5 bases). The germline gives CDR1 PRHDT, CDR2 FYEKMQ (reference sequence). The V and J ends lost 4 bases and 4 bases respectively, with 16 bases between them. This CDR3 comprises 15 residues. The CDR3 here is CASSSRQLNFYGYTF. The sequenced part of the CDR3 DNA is TGTGCCAGCAGCTCTCGACAGTTGAACTTCTATGGC.

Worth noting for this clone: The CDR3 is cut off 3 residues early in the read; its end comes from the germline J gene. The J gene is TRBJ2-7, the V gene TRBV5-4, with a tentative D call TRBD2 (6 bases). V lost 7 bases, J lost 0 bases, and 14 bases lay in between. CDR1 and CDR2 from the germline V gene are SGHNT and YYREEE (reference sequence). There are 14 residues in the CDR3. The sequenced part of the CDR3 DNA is TGTGCCAGCCGCCTGGGACTCAGCTCCTACGAG. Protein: CASRLGLSSYE. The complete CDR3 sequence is CASRLGLSSYEQYF.

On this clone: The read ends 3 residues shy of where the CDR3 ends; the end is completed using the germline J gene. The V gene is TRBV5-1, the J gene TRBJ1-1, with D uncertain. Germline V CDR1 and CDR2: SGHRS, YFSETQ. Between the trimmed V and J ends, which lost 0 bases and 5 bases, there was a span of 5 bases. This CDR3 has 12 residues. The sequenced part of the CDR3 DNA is TGCGCCAGCAGCTTGGTATTGACTGAA. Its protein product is CASSLVLTE. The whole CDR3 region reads CASSLVLTEAFF.

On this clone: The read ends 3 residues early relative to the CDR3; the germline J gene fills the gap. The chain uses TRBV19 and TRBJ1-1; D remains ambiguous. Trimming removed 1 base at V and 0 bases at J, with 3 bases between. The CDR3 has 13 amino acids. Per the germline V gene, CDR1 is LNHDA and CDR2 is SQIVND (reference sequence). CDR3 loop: CASSIALNTEAFF. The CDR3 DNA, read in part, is TGTGCCAGTAGTATAGCGTTGAACACTGAA.

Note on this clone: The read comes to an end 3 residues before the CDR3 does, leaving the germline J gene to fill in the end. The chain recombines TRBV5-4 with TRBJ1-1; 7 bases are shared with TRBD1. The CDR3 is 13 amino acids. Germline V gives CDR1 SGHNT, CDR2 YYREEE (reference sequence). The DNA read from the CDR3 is TGTGCCAGCAGCTACAAACTGGACAGGGAA. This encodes CASSYKLDRE. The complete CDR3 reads CASSYKLDREAFF.